The 29 T cell receptor beta chains below all came from one sample that was sequenced in a study of blood T cell repertoires in COVID-19. The repertoire was sequenced with immunoSEQ multiplex PCR; TCRdb's copy has only in-frame clones and lacks some. Of under 100,000 clones in the sample, approximately 78% are singletons; the top ten hold more than 10%. Sequenced sample: peripheral blood. These receptors all stem from a human donor in a cohort sampled during active COVID-19.

The chain employs TRBV5-1 and TRBJ2-3; 10 bases align to TRBD2. This CDR3 contains 16 residues. The ends lost 3 bases at V and 2 bases at J; junction bases unmatched: 6. CDR1 is SGHRS, CDR2 YFSETQ, per germline. The CDR3 DNA sequence: TGCGCCAGCAGCTACCAAGCGGGGGGGTCCACAGATACGCAGTATTTT. Translation gives CASSYQAGGSTDTQYF. The variable domain in full, completed from reference TRBV5-1 and TRBJ2-3, reads KAGVTQTPRYLIKTRGQQVTLSCSPISGHRSVSWYQQTPGQGLQFLFEYFSETQRNKGNFPGRFSGRQFSNSRSEMNVSTLELGDSALYLCASSYQAGGSTDTQYFGPGTRLTVL.

V gene TRBV2 combines with J gene TRBJ2-7; 7 bases are a match to TRBD1. The CDR3 spans 11 residues. CDR1 is SNHLY, CDR2 FYNNEI, per germline. The ends lost 4 bases at V and 8 bases at J; junction bases unmatched: 2. The CDR3 sequence: CASSGQGQQYF. Here the CDR3 DNA reads TGTGCCAGCAGTGGACAGGGCCAGCAGTACTTC.

The V and J genes are TRBV24-1 and TRBJ2-1; 9 bases match TRBD1. The J segment lost 4 bases and the V segment lost 1 base, leaving 4 bases of the junction unmatched. The CDR3 spans 16 residues. Germline CDR1 and CDR2: KGHDR and SFDVKD. The chain's CDR3 is CATSDFGTGTYNEQFF. CDR3 bases: TGTGCCACCAGTGATTTTGGGACAGGGACATACAATGAGCAGTTCTTC.

The J gene is TRBJ2-7, the V gene TRBV2, with 7 positions matching TRBD1. CDR3 length: 15 amino acids. With 6 bases clipped from V and 0 bases from J, the junction kept 8 bases outside the gene matches. Germline V CDR1 and CDR2: SNHLY, FYNNEI. This chain's CDR3 is CASRYRDSSSYEQYF. For the CDR3, the DNA is TGTGCCAGCAGATATCGGGACAGCAGCTCCTACGAGCAGTACTTC. Full variable domain (remainder filled in from reference TRBV2 and TRBJ2-7): EPEVTQTPSHQVTQMGQEVILRCVPISNHLYFYWYRQILGQKVEFLVSFYNNEISEKSEIFDDQFSVERPDGSNFTLKIRSTKLEDSAMYFCASRYRDSSSYEQYFGPGTRLTVT.

This clone was seen a single time. The chain carries TRBV2 and TRBJ2-5, with a possible D match to TRBD2 (5 bases). The CDR3 sequence is 13 residues long. V was shortened by 3 bases and J by 2 bases, with 7 bases between the two germline ends. Germline V gene data show CDR1 as SNHLY and CDR2 as FYNNEI. The chain's CDR3 is CASSDSGQETQYF. The CDR3 coding sequence is TGTGCCAGCAGTGACAGCGGTCAAGAGACCCAGTACTTC.

This clone was observed many times. This rearrangement joins TRBV19 to TRBJ2-7, with 7 positions matching TRBD2. The CDR3 covers 16 residues. Germline-derived CDR1 and CDR2 are LNHDA and SQIVND (reference sequence). V was clipped by 5 bases and J by 0 bases; unmatched bases: 10. The CDR3 spells CASSPRAGSSSYEQYF. In DNA, the CDR3 is TGTGCCAGTAGTCCCAGAGCGGGGTCGAGCTCCTACGAGCAGTACTTC.

The chain employs TRBV7-3 and TRBJ2-1; 9 bases match TRBD1. The CDR3 has 16 residues. The V segment lost 5 bases and the J segment 6 bases; nucleotides outside the gene matches: 11. The germline gives CDR1 SGHTA, CDR2 FQGTGA. CDR3 DNA sequence: TGTGCCAGCAGCCCTTATCACGGGACAGGGAGCAATGAGCAGTTCTTC. Residues: CASSPYHGTGSNEQFF.

The rearrangement links TRBV5-1 to TRBJ1-1, with 7 bases aligning to TRBD1. The CDR3 consists of 16 residues. Germline CDR1 is SGHRS and CDR2 is YFSETQ. The V segment lost 4 bases and the J segment 7 bases; nucleotides outside the gene matches: 16. The CDR3: CASSRYLGTAGREAFF. The CDR3 DNA sequence: TGCGCCAGCAGCCGGTACCTCGGGACAGCCGGCCGTGAAGCTTTCTTT. Supplemented by reference TRBV5-1 and TRBJ1-1, the full variable domain reads KAGVTQTPRYLIKTRGQQVTLSCSPISGHRSVSWYQQTPGQGLQFLFEYFSETQRNKGNFPGRFSGRQFSNSRSEMNVSTLELGDSALYLCASSRYLGTAGREAFFGQGTRLTVV.

The chain links TRBV7-2 to TRBJ2-7, with D maybe TRBD1 (7 bases). The V gene's germline CDR1 is SGHTA and CDR2 FQGNSA. Deletions cut 4 bases from V and 6 bases from J, with 13 bases between. CDR3 length equals 13 residues. The CDR3 reads CASSSRQGGEQYF. The CDR3 DNA reads TGTGCCAGCAGCTCCCGACAGGGAGGCGAGCAGTACTTC.

V is TRBV7-6 and J is TRBJ2-7; D possibly corresponds to TRBD1 (5 bases). Trimming took off 4 bases at V and 4 bases at J, with 17 bases between the two ends. CDR1 is SGHVS and CDR2 is FNYEAQ in the germline V gene. The CDR3 loop spans 15 amino acids. The CDR3 nucleotides are TGTGCCAGCAGCTCTATCCAGGGCCTATATTACGAGCAGTACTTC. Its translation is CASSSIQGLYYEQYF.

The V gene is TRBV5-1, the J gene TRBJ1-2; TRBD1 aligns across 8 bases. CDR3 length equals 14 residues. V was pared by 4 bases and J by 2 bases, with 4 bases of the junction left unmatched. Germline V gene data show CDR1 as SGHRS and CDR2 as YFSETQ. CDR3 amino acids: CASSKTGDNYGYTF. As DNA, the CDR3 is TGCGCCAGCAGCAAGACAGGGGACAACTATGGCTACACCTTC.

The chain joins TRBV24-1 to TRBJ1-5; no reliable D call. In germline, CDR1 is KGHDR, CDR2 SFDVKD. Trimming pared 9 bases from V and 2 bases from J, leaving 16 bases between. The CDR3 runs 15 residues. The CDR3, as DNA: TGTGCCACCCGTCCCTCCGGGGAGGGCAATCAGCCCCAGCATTTT. Its translation: CATRPSGEGNQPQHF.

This chain joins TRBV2 and TRBJ1-2, with TRBD1 as a possible D gene (5 bases). The CDR3 spans 13 residues. V was clipped by 7 bases and J by 0 bases, with 9 bases between them. Germline CDR1 and CDR2: SNHLY and FYNNEI. CDR3 in amino acids: CASNPTANYGYTF. The CDR3 region has the DNA TGTGCCAGCAATCCGACAGCTAACTATGGCTACACCTTC. Supplemented by reference TRBV2 and TRBJ1-2, the full variable domain reads EPEVTQTPSHQVTQMGQEVILRCVPISNHLYFYWYRQILGQKVEFLVSFYNNEISEKSEIFDDQFSVERPDGSNFTLKIRSTKLEDSAMYFCASNPTANYGYTFGSGTRLTVV.

The chain links TRBV12-3 or TRBV12-4 to TRBJ1-1, with D possibly being TRBD1 (6 bases). The CDR3 contains 11 residues. Deletions cut 6 bases from V and 12 bases from J, with 14 bases between. CDR3 sequence: CASSQRGGTFF. The DNA for the CDR3 is TGTGCCAGCAGCCAGAGGGGGGGGACTTTCTTT.

The V gene is TRBV6-5, the J gene TRBJ2-7; D may be TRBD1 (6 bases). The CDR3 spans 13 residues. From germline, CDR1 is MNHEY and CDR2 SVGAGI. V was clipped by 9 bases and J by 4 bases, with 16 bases between them. The CDR3 loop reads CASTGSAAYEQYF. The CDR3, as DNA: TGTGCCAGTACAGGGTCCGCGGCTTACGAGCAGTACTTC.

Only a few counts were recorded for this clone. The chain employs TRBV27 and TRBJ2-3; no reliable D call. The CDR3 consists of 15 residues. Trimming took 3 bases from V and 0 from J, leaving 10 bases between them. Germline V CDR1 and CDR2: MNHEY, SMNVEV (reference sequence). CDR3 residues: CASSFFSTSTDTQYF. CDR3 coding DNA: TGTGCCAGCAGTTTTTTTAGTACTAGCACAGATACGCAGTATTTT.

This chain joins TRBV2 and TRBJ1-1, with unresolved D. V lost 5 bases to trimming and J lost 5 bases, with 15 bases between them. CDR1 and CDR2 (germline): SNHLY, FYNNEI. This CDR3 contains 14 residues. The chain's CDR3 is CASSLDTPRTEAFF. The CDR3, as DNA: TGTGCCAGCAGTTTAGACACTCCTCGTACTGAAGCTTTCTTT.

This clone is medium-sized in the sample. This chain's CDR3 is CASSRYNYGYTF. Written as DNA, the CDR3 is TGCGCCAGCAGCCGCTATAACTATGGCTACACCTTC. The chain has TRBV4-1 and TRBJ1-2; D gene ambiguous. The CDR3 is made up of 12 amino acids. Germline CDR1 and CDR2: MGHRA and YSYEKL. Trimming left V 4 bases short and J 1 base short, with 4 bases between.

The chain carries TRBV19 and TRBJ1-4; 8 bases agree with TRBD1. The CDR3 has 15 amino acids. CDR1 is LNHDA, CDR2 SQIVND, per germline (reference sequence). V was pared by 5 bases and J by 4 bases, with 6 bases of the junction left unmatched. The CDR3 sequence: CASSPRTGSNEKLFF. The DNA for the CDR3 is TGTGCCAGTAGTCCCCGGACAGGGAGTAATGAAAAACTGTTTTTT.

The genes are TRBV9 and TRBJ2-3; TRBD1 matches at 9 bases. CDR1 is SGDLS, CDR2 YYNGEE, per germline. CDR3 length: 14 residues. V lost 3 bases and J lost 3; bases outside the gene matches: 2. The CDR3 coding sequence is TGTGCCAGCAGCGCGGGACAGGGAACAGATACGCAGTATTTT. Amino acid sequence: CASSAGQGTDTQYF.

This clone has only one observation. This chain connects TRBV7-8 to TRBJ2-6, with a possible D match to TRBD1 (6 bases). V was clipped by 4 bases and J by 5 bases, with 15 bases between them. The length of the CDR3 is 16 residues. The germline gives CDR1 SGHVS, CDR2 FQNEAQ. The CDR3 spells CASSSGQIRRANVLTF. The DNA of the CDR3 is TGTGCCAGCAGCTCCGGACAGATAAGACGGGCCAACGTCCTGACTTTC. The full variable domain, its missing parts supplied by reference TRBV7-8 and TRBJ2-6, is GAGVSQSPRYKVAKRGQDVALRCDPISGHVSLFWYQQALGQGPEFLTYFQNEAQLDKSGLPSDRFFAERPEGSVSTLKIQRTQQEDSAVYLCASSSGQIRRANVLTFGAGSRLTVL.

Details on this clone: Other DNA sequences in this specimen translate into the identical CDR3. The rearrangement joins TRBV7-2 to TRBJ1-1; 8 bases are a match to TRBD1. CDR1 and CDR2 from the germline V gene are SGHTA and FQGNSA. The CDR3 has 14 amino acids. V was pared by 2 bases and J by 5 bases, with 4 bases of the junction left unmatched. CDR3 DNA: TGTGCCAGCAGCTTATCAGGGGGCAGGACTGAAGCTTTCTTT. It translates to CASSLSGGRTEAFF.

The CDR3 protein is CASSSLAGGRTDTQYF. The CDR3 region has the DNA TGTGCCAGCAGTTCCCTCGCGGGGGGTCGCACAGATACGCAGTATTTT. J is TRBJ2-3 and V is TRBV6-6, with 8 bases identical to TRBD2. CDR1 and CDR2 (germline): MNHNY, SVGAGI (reference sequence). Trimming at V came to 4 bases and at J to 1 base, leaving 7 bases not matched to a gene. The CDR3 runs to 16 residues.

The chain links TRBV6-5 to TRBJ1-5, with TRBD1 identical over 7 bases. This CDR3 region has 16 residues. Trimming took 2 bases from V and 0 from J; bases not matched to a gene: 4. Germline V gene data show CDR1 as MNHEY and CDR2 as SVGAGI. The CDR3 loop reads CASSYGTDYSNQPQHF. The CDR3 DNA reads as TGTGCCAGCAGTTACGGGACAGACTATAGCAATCAGCCCCAGCATTTT.

The chain carries TRBV5-6 and TRBJ2-7; the match to TRBD2 covers 7 bases. CDR3 length equals 14 residues. Unmatched junction bases numbered 4, after V lost 4 bases and J lost 0 bases. Germline V gives CDR1 SGHDT, CDR2 YYEEEE. The CDR3 sequence: CASSGSSGSYEQYF. CDR3 sequence (DNA): TGTGCCAGCAGCGGTTCTAGCGGCTCCTACGAGCAGTACTTC.

The J gene is TRBJ1-6, the V gene TRBV18; possible D gene TRBD1, 5 bases. In germline, CDR1 is KGHSH, CDR2 LQKENI. V was pared by 4 bases and J by 7 bases, with 11 bases between. The CDR3 is 14 amino acids. CDR3: CASSRRVENSPLHF. The CDR3 region has the DNA TGTGCCAGCTCACGCAGGGTGGAAAATTCACCCCTCCACTTT.

V and J are TRBV2 and TRBJ1-6; D possibly corresponds to TRBD1 (6 bases). CDR3 length: 15 residues. Germline CDR1 and CDR2: SNHLY and FYNNEI. Trimming left V 4 bases short and J 2 bases short, with 9 bases between. The CDR3 DNA reads as TGTGCCAGCAGTGTGCAGGGGACCTATAATTCACCCCTCCACTTT. Protein sequence: CASSVQGTYNSPLHF.

The chain combines TRBV28 with TRBJ2-7, with a tentative D call TRBD1 (5 bases). V lost 6 bases and J 7 bases, leaving 22 bases between the germline ends. Germline CDR1 reads MDHEN; CDR2 reads SYDVKM. The CDR3 length is 15 residues. CDR3 coding DNA: TGTGCCAGCAGCCAGGGTGGGGCAGGGAAAGAAGAGCAGTACTTC. Translated, it gives CASSQGGAGKEEQYF. The full variable domain, in which reference TRBV28 and TRBJ2-7 provide the parts outside the CDR3, is DVKVTQSSRYLVKRTGEKVFLECVQDMDHENMFWYRQDPGLGLRLIYFSYDVKMKEKGDIPEGYSVSREKKERFSLILESASTNQTSMYLCASSQGGAGKEEQYFGPGTRLTVT.

The V gene is TRBV9, the J gene TRBJ2-5, with 11 bases matching TRBD2. The ends lost 9 bases at V and 1 base at J; junction bases unmatched: 11. The germline CDR1 and CDR2 sequences are SGDLS and YYNGEE. The CDR3 runs 16 residues. This CDR3 reads CANEFLLAGGQETQYF. Written as DNA, the CDR3 is TGTGCCAACGAGTTCTTGCTAGCGGGGGGCCAAGAGACCCAGTACTTC.